Presented here are 30 T cell receptor beta chains from one specimen sequenced in a study of graft-versus-host responses after intestinal transplantation. Repertoires were generated with immunoSEQ multiplex PCR, while TCRdb's copy carries only in-frame clones and drops some. The data show approximately 100,000 clones, roughly 86% seen once. The input for sequencing was PBMCs, taken 255 days after intestinal transplant. The receptors shown here come from a human patient who received an intestinal transplant, so some T cells may come from the graft donor.

This clone was seen a handful of times. The gene calls are TRBV19 and TRBJ1-1; D is unresolved. The V gene's germline CDR1 is LNHDA and CDR2 SQIVND (reference sequence). CDR3 length: 14 amino acids. V gave up 6 bases and J gave up 1 base, with 12 bases separating them. The CDR3 loop reads CASSPRNANTEAFF. The CDR3 DNA follows: TGTGCCAGTAGCCCTCGTAACGCGAACACTGAAGCTTTCTTT.

The chain uses TRBV27 and TRBJ1-5, with a possible D match to TRBD1 (5 bases). Germline V gene data show CDR1 as MNHEY and CDR2 as SMNVEV (reference sequence). Trimming stripped 3 bases from V and 1 base from J, with 13 bases between. The CDR3 extends over 16 amino acids. This chain's CDR3 is CASSFGAGRSNQPQHF. The CDR3 region has the DNA TGTGCCAGCAGTTTCGGGGCAGGGAGAAGCAATCAGCCCCAGCATTTT.

The V and J genes are TRBV10-3 and TRBJ1-1; TRBD1 aligns across 7 bases. Looked up from germline, CDR1 is ENHRY and CDR2 is SYGVKD. After removal of 6 bases from V and 7 bases from J, the junction contained 8 bases not matched to a gene. This CDR3 has 13 residues. This CDR3 is CAIRRGWDSEAFF. In DNA form, the CDR3 reads TGTGCCATCAGGAGGGGTTGGGACAGTGAAGCTTTCTTT.

The chain recombines TRBV11-2 with TRBJ1-1; 7 bases fit TRBD1. Germline V CDR1 and CDR2: SGHAT, FQNNGV. The CDR3 runs 13 residues. The junction had 7 bases not matched to a gene; V was cut back by 8 bases and J by 4 bases. The CDR3 region is CASGEQGSTEAFF. The CDR3 DNA reads as TGTGCCAGCGGCGAACAGGGGAGCACTGAAGCTTTCTTT.

The rearrangement links TRBV5-4 to TRBJ1-1; D not certain. Germline lookup yields CDR1 SGHNT and CDR2 YYREEE (reference sequence). V lost 3 bases and J 3 bases, leaving 3 bases between the germline ends. The CDR3 sequence is 11 residues long. For the CDR3, the DNA is TGTGCCAGCAGCTCCTACACTGAAGCTTTCTTT. It is translated as CASSSYTEAFF.

This chain links TRBV6-6 with TRBJ2-7; a possible D gene is TRBD2 (5 bases). There are 15 residues in the CDR3. V lost 2 bases, J lost 0 bases, and 11 bases lay in between. Germline CDR1 is MNHNY and CDR2 is SVGAGI (reference sequence). This CDR3 is CASSYGSESSYEQYF. CDR3 nucleotide sequence: TGTGCCAGCAGTTACGGTAGCGAGAGCTCCTACGAGCAGTACTTC.

The chain carries TRBV7-3 and TRBJ2-3; D perhaps matches TRBD1 (5 bases). Germline-derived CDR1 and CDR2 are SGHTA and FQGTGA. The CDR3 extends over 13 amino acids. Trimming pared 5 bases from V and 6 bases from J, leaving 12 bases between. CDR3 bases: TGTGCCAGCAGCCCAGGGTCCTGGGATACGCAGTATTTT. Amino acids: CASSPGSWDTQYF.

V usage is TRBV5-1 and J usage is TRBJ2-7; D possibly corresponds to TRBD2 (6 bases). Trimming shortened V by 4 bases and J by 4 bases, and 15 bases separated the two germline ends. Per germline, CDR1 SGHRS and CDR2 YFSETQ. This CDR3 has 14 residues. In nucleotides, the CDR3 is TGCGCCAGCAGCCCGGGAGATACGAATTACGAGCAGTACTTC. Protein product: CASSPGDTNYEQYF.

V and J are TRBV6-1 and TRBJ1-3, with D uncertain. V lost 3 bases to trimming and J lost 1 base, with 13 bases between them. Germline V gives CDR1 MNHNS, CDR2 SASEGT. The CDR3 is 16 residues long. Written as DNA, the CDR3 is TGTGCCAGCAGTGATTCACACTGGACTTCTGGAAACACCATATATTTT. Protein sequence: CASSDSHWTSGNTIYF.

The table lists this clone with a count of one. The CDR3 is CASKMGGLRYNEQFF. The CDR3 DNA follows: TGTGCCAGCAAAATGGGTGGACTACGGTACAATGAGCAGTTCTTC. The chain couples TRBV2 to TRBJ2-1; TRBD2 is a possible D gene (6 bases). Germline CDR1 is SNHLY and CDR2 is FYNNEI. Trimming removed 7 bases from V and 4 bases from J, with 17 bases in between. CDR3 length equals 15 residues.

V and J are TRBV6-1 and TRBJ2-7, with D uncertain. The germline gives CDR1 MNHNS, CDR2 SASEGT. V was clipped by 5 bases and J by 6 bases, with 14 bases between them. This CDR3 has 13 residues. The CDR3 bases are TGTGCCAGCAGTTTCAGCCCCCACACCGAGCAGTACGTC. It yields the protein CASSFSPHTEQYV.

The CDR3 loop reads CASSHSVGSGANVLTF. In nucleotides, the CDR3 is TGCGCCAGCAGCCATTCCGTCGGGTCTGGGGCCAACGTCCTGACTTTC. The chain employs TRBV4-1 and TRBJ2-6; D uncertain. Trimming cost V 3 bases and J 1 base, with 10 bases left between them. This CDR3 contains 16 residues. Per germline, CDR1 MGHRA and CDR2 YSYEKL.

This clone has just one count. The chain employs TRBV29-1 and TRBJ2-1, with 9 bases that match TRBD2. Germline V gene lookup returns CDR1 SQVTM and CDR2 ANQGSEA. The CDR3 has 14 amino acids. V gave up 5 bases and J gave up 4 bases; unmatched junction bases: 6. Written as DNA, the CDR3 is TGCAGCGTTCTCGGACTAGCGAAGTACAATGAGCAGTTCTTC. It codes for CSVLGLAKYNEQFF.

This clone was seen only once. The chain is built from TRBV6-1 and TRBJ1-4, with TRBD1 matching over 7 bases. V shed 3 bases and J 8 bases; nucleotides not matched to a gene: 9. This CDR3 region has 15 residues. CDR1 is MNHNS and CDR2 is SASEGT in the germline V gene. DNA of the CDR3: TGTGCCAGCAGTGAGGGAGGGACAGTTGGGGAAAAACTGTTTTTT. Its translation: CASSEGGTVGEKLFF.

V usage is TRBV28 and J usage is TRBJ2-3; 15 positions agree with TRBD2. CDR1 is MDHEN, CDR2 SYDVKM, per germline. This CDR3 region has 17 residues. Losses at the gene ends were 5 bases for V and 3 bases for J; bases not matched to a gene: 6. CDR3 sequence (DNA): TGTGCCAGCAGTCCCTGGACTAGCGGGAGGGAGACAGATACGCAGTATTTT. Translating it yields CASSPWTSGRETDTQYF.

The rearrangement joins TRBV9 to TRBJ2-1; D is perhaps TRBD2 (6 bases). CDR3 length: 15 amino acids. Germline lookup yields CDR1 SGDLS and CDR2 YYNGEE. Trimming took 0 bases from V and 4 from J, leaving 11 bases between them. The CDR3 nucleotides read TGTGCCAGCAGCGTAGATGGGGCGGGGTACAATGAGCAGTTCTTC. Translated: CASSVDGAGYNEQFF.

This clone was detected only once. The chain employs TRBV28 and TRBJ1-2; no definite D call. The CDR3 totals 14 residues. The germline V gene encodes CDR1 MDHEN and CDR2 SYDVKM. V was pared by 4 bases and J by 4 bases, with 13 bases between. DNA for the CDR3: TGTGCCAGCAGTTCGGCCGACGCTAGCTATGGCTACACCTTC. Translated, it gives CASSSADASYGYTF.

CDR3: CASSLVGGVISNEQFF. CDR3 DNA sequence: TGCGCCAGCAGCTTGGTTGGCGGGGTAATCTCTAATGAGCAGTTCTTC. The rearrangement links TRBV5-1 to TRBJ2-1, with D perhaps TRBD2 (6 bases). The germline V gene encodes CDR1 SGHRS and CDR2 YFSETQ. CDR3 size: 16 residues. Trimming pared 0 bases from V and 7 bases from J, leaving 17 bases between.

This clone has only a few counts. This sequence joins TRBV6-1 and TRBJ1-4; D not resolved. The CDR3 extends over 15 amino acids. The V gene lost 5 bases and the J gene lost 0 bases, with 10 bases spanning the gap. CDR1 is MNHNS and CDR2 is SASEGT in the germline V gene. CDR3 DNA sequence: TGTGCCAGCAGTCTGATCAGGTCAACTAATGAAAAACTGTTTTTT. It encodes CASSLIRSTNEKLFF.

The rearrangement joins TRBV7-9 to TRBJ2-1; TRBD1 matches 9 bases. Germline CDR1 reads SEHNR; CDR2 reads FQNEAQ (reference sequence). J lost 7 bases, V lost 5 bases, and 9 bases had no gene match. This CDR3 comprises 15 residues. The CDR3 sequence: CASSTGQGTGNEQFF. For the CDR3, the DNA is TGTGCCAGCAGCACGGGACAGGGTACGGGAAATGAGCAGTTCTTC.

The chain is built from TRBV5-6 and TRBJ2-1; the D gene is possibly TRBD1 (6 bases). The CDR3 is 15 residues long. Looked up from germline, CDR1 is SGHDT and CDR2 is YYEEEE. Between the trimmed V and J ends, which lost 3 bases and 0 bases, there was a span of 10 bases. This chain's CDR3 is CASSSTGSSYNEQFF. The CDR3 DNA reads TGTGCCAGCAGCTCTACAGGGAGCTCCTACAATGAGCAGTTCTTC.

The chain is built from TRBV2 and TRBJ2-3; D call uncertain. Germline V gives CDR1 SNHLY, CDR2 FYNNEI. The CDR3 is made up of 11 amino acids. V was clipped by 0 bases and J by 6 bases, with 1 base between them. CDR3 DNA: TGTGCCAGCAGTGAAGCCGATACGCAGTATTTT. It yields the protein CASSEADTQYF.

The rearrangement links TRBV6-5 to TRBJ2-7; TRBD1 might be the D (6 bases). Trimming pared 5 bases from V and 3 bases from J, leaving 11 bases between. Germline CDR1 reads MNHEY; CDR2 reads SVGAGI. This CDR3 region has 13 residues. CDR3 sequence: CASSEHRVYEQYF. CDR3 sequence (DNA): TGTGCCAGCAGTGAACACAGGGTCTACGAGCAGTACTTC.

V usage is TRBV7-6 and J usage is TRBJ2-7; D may be TRBD1 (6 bases). The CDR3 covers 13 residues. Germline CDR1 reads SGHVS; CDR2 reads FNYEAQ. The V end was cut by 5 bases, the J end by 3 bases, with 11 bases between. The CDR3 protein is CASSHEQGYEQYF. The CDR3 DNA sequence: TGTGCCAGCAGCCACGAACAGGGCTACGAGCAGTACTTC. Complete variable domain (other parts from reference TRBV7-6 and TRBJ2-7): GAGVSQSPRYKVTKRGQDVALRCDPISGHVSLYWYRQALGQGPEFLTYFNYEAQQDKSGLPNDRFSAERPEGSISTLTIQRTEQRDSAMYRCASSHEQGYEQYFGPGTRLTVT.

This chain connects TRBV27 to TRBJ2-1, with 9 bases lining up with TRBD1. V was clipped by 5 bases and J by 8 bases; unmatched bases: 13. CDR3 length equals 16 residues. CDR1 and CDR2 from the germline V gene are MNHEY and SMNVEV (reference sequence). CDR3 region: CASSTDGTGLTYEQFF. The CDR3 bases are TGTGCCAGCAGTACCGACGGGACAGGGTTAACGTATGAGCAGTTCTTC.

The chain joins TRBV6-6 to TRBJ2-2, with 8 bases identical to TRBD2. The V gene's germline CDR1 is MNHNY and CDR2 SVGAGI (reference sequence). The junction had 6 bases not matched to a gene; V was cut back by 5 bases and J by 4 bases. The CDR3 loop spans 15 amino acids. CDR3 sequence: CASSTGGARTGELFF. In DNA form, the CDR3 reads TGTGCCAGCAGTACCGGGGGGGCCCGCACCGGGGAGCTGTTTTTT.

The gene calls are TRBV5-1 and TRBJ1-3; TRBD1 is a possible D gene (6 bases). CDR1 and CDR2 (germline): SGHRS, YFSETQ. Deletions cut 4 bases from V and 4 bases from J, with 9 bases between. The CDR3 is 13 amino acids. For the CDR3, the DNA is TGCGCCAGCAGCCCGGGACACGGAAACACCATATATTTT. Its protein product is CASSPGHGNTIYF.

The rearrangement links TRBV27 to TRBJ1-1, with D hard to call. CDR1 is MNHEY and CDR2 is SMNVEV in the germline V gene (reference sequence). This CDR3 spans 13 amino acids. V was clipped by 3 bases and J by 7 bases, with 12 bases between them. Here the CDR3 reads CASSFRGSGEAFF. CDR3 nucleotide sequence: TGTGCCAGCAGTTTCCGGGGATCGGGTGAAGCTTTCTTT.

The chain carries TRBV5-1 and TRBJ2-5; 8 bases are a match to TRBD1. The CDR3 extends over 20 amino acids. In germline, CDR1 is SGHRS, CDR2 YFSETQ. The V gene end was trimmed by 1 base and the J gene end by 5 bases; junction bases not matched to a gene: 22. The CDR3 nucleotides are TGCGCCAGCAGCTTGATCCTAAGGGGGTCGGACAGGGTACTTAAGGAGACCCAGTACTTC. Its protein is CASSLILRGSDRVLKETQYF.

The chain combines TRBV7-8 with TRBJ2-7, with 10 bases matching TRBD1. Germline CDR1 is SGHVS and CDR2 is FQNEAQ. This CDR3 comprises 14 residues. Losses at the gene ends were 5 bases for V and 4 bases for J; bases not matched to a gene: 5. The CDR3 DNA reads TGTGCCAGCAGCCCCTGGACAGGGGGGTACGAGCAGTACTTC. Its protein is CASSPWTGGYEQYF.